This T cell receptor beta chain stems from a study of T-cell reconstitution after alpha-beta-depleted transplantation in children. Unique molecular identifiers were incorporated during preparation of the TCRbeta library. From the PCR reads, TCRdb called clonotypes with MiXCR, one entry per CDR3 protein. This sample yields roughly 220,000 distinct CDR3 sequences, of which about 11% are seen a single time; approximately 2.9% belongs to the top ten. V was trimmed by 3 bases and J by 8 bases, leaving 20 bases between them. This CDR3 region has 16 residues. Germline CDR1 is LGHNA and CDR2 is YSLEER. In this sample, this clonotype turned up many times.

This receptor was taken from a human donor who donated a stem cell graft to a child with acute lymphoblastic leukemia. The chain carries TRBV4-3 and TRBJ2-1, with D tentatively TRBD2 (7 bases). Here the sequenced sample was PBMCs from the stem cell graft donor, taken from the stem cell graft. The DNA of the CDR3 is TGCGCCAGCAGCCAGGGGGGGAGTCGGGGGCGGTATGAGCAGTTCTTC. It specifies CASSQGGSRGRYEQFF.